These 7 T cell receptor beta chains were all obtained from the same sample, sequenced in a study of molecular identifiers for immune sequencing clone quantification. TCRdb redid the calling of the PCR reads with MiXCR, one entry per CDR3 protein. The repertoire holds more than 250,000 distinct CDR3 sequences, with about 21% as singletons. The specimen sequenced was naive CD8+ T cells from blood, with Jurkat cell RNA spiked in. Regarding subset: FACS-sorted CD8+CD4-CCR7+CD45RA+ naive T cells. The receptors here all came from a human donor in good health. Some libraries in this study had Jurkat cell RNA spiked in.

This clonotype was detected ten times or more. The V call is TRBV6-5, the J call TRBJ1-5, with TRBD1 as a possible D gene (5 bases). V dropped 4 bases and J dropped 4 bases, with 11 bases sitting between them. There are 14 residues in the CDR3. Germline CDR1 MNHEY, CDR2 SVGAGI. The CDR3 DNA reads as TGTGCCAGCAGTTTATTAGGGGCGAATCAGCCCCAGCATTTT. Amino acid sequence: CASSLLGANQPQHF.

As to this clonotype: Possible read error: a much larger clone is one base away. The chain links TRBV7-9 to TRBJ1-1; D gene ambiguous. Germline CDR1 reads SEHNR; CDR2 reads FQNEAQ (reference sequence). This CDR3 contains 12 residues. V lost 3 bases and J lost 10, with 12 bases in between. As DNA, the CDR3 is TGTGCCAGCAGCTTTGGAGTATCTGGAGCTTTCTTT. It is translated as CASSFGVSGAFF.

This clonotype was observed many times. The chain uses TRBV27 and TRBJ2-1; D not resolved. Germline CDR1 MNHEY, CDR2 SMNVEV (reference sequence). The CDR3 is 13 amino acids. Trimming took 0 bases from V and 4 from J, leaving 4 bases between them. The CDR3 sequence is CASSLSEYNEQFF. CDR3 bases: TGTGCCAGCAGTTTATCGGAGTACAATGAGCAGTTCTTC.

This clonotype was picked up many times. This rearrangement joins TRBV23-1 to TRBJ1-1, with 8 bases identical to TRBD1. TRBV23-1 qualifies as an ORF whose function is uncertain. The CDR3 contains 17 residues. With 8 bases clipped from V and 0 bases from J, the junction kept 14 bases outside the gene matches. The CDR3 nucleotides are TGCGCCAGCCCCAGAGCAGCAGGGGGCCCTCTGAACACTGAAGCTTTCTTT. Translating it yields CASPRAAGGPLNTEAFF.

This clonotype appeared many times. CDR3 in amino acids: CASSTSIEGLSREAFF. CDR3 DNA: TGTGCCAGCAGCACCTCAATTGAAGGGCTGTCAAGAGAAGCTTTCTTT. The J gene is TRBJ1-1, the V gene TRBV7-9; D remains ambiguous. Germline V gene sequence: CDR1 SEHNR, CDR2 FQNEAQ (reference sequence). The CDR3 consists of 16 residues. Trimming cost V 5 bases and J 8 bases, with 24 bases left between them.

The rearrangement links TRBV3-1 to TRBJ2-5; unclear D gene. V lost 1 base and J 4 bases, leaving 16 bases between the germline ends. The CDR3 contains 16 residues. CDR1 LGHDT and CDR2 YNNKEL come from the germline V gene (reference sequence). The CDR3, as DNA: TGTGCCAGCAGCCAAGGGTCCGATCCCTCCCGAGAGACCCAGTACTTC. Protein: CASSQGSDPSRETQYF.

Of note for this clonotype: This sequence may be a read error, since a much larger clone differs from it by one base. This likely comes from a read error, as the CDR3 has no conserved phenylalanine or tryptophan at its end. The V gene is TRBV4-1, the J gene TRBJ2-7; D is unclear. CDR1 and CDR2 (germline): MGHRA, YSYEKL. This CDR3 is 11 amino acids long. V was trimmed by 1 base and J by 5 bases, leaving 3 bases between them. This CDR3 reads CASSQGHEQYL. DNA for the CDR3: TGCGCCAGCAGCCAAGGGCACGAGCAGTACCTC.